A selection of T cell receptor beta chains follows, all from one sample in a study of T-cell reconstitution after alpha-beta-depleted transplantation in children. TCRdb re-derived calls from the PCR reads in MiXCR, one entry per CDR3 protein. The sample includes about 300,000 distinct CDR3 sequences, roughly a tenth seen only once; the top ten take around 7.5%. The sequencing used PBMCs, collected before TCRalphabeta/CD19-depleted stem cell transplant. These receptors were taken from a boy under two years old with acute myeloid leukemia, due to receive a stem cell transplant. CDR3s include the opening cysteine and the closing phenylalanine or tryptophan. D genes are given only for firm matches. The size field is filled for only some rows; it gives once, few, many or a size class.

TGTGCCAGCAGCTCGGGACTCGGCCAAGAGACCCAGTACTTC	CASSSGLGQETQYF	-	many	TRBV5-5	TRBJ2-5
TGTGCCAGCAGTTACTCGGGCGCCTTAGGCAGGGGGATGAACACTGAAGCTTTCTTT	CASSYSGALGRGMNTEAFF	TRBD1	many	TRBV6-5	TRBJ1-1
TGCAGTGCTAGAGAATTAGCGGGGGTTGATGAGCAGTTCTTC	CSARELAGVDEQFF	TRBD2	many	TRBV20-1	TRBJ2-1
TGTGCCAGCAGCCCGAGGGACAGTTCTTTGGTGGCCTATAATTCACCCCTCCACTTT	CASSPRDSSLVAYNSPLHF	TRBD1	many	TRBV11-3	TRBJ1-6
TGTGCCAGCAGCTTGCTCGGGACAGGGGACAGCGAGCAGTACTTC	CASSLLGTGDSEQYF	TRBD1	many	TRBV5-6	TRBJ2-7
TGCAGCGTTGTTTCGTACACTGAAGCTTTCTTT	CSVVSYTEAFF	-	few	TRBV29-1	TRBJ1-1
TGCGCCAGCAGCTTGGAGCAGGGGGTGGGGCAATGGGCTGAAGCTTTCTTT	CASSLEQGVGQWAEAFF	TRBD1	many	TRBV5-1	TRBJ1-1
TGTGCCAGCAGTAGGGACAGGGGAGCAGATACGCAGTATTTT	CASSRDRGADTQYF	TRBD1	-	TRBV7-2	TRBJ2-3
TGCGCCAGCAGCTTGGCCGTTAGCGGCGCCTACGAGCAGTACTTC	CASSLAVSGAYEQYF	-	few	TRBV5-1	TRBJ2-7
TGTGCCTTGACCGGGGGGCGCGTCTATGGCTACACCTTC	CALTGGRVYGYTF	-	many	TRBV7-9	TRBJ1-2
TGCAGTGCTACTCTAGCTCGAGTCACAGATACGCAGTATTTT	CSATLARVTDTQYF	-	many	TRBV20-1	TRBJ2-3
TGTGCCACTATCGACAGGGCCTACGAGCAGTACTTC	CATIDRAYEQYF	TRBD1	-	TRBV19	TRBJ2-7
TGTGCCAGCAGTCCGACAGCCCTGAACACTGAAGCTTTCTTT	CASSPTALNTEAFF	-	many	TRBV12-3/TRBV12-4	TRBJ1-1
TGTGCCAGCAGCTTAGAAGGGCGCAGGCAAGAGACCCAGTACTTC	CASSLEGRRQETQYF	-	-	TRBV7-9	TRBJ2-5
TGTGCCAGCACCCCGCCCACAGGGGAATCTGGCGGGGAGCTGTTTTTT	CASTPPTGESGGELFF	TRBD1	many	TRBV6-1	TRBJ2-2
TGTGCCAGCAGGTCCGCCCGGGTAGTCGGTTACGAGCAGTACTTC	CASRSARVVGYEQYF	-	many	TRBV28	TRBJ2-7
TGTGCCAGCAGCTTGGGGGGGCAGCACCAAGAGACCCAGTACTTC	CASSLGGQHQETQYF	-	many	TRBV7-9	TRBJ2-5
TGTGCCAGCAGTTACCCAAGGGAAGCAAAGGAGCAGTTCTTC	CASSYPREAKEQFF	-	many	TRBV6-5	TRBJ2-1
TGCAGCGTTGCTAGCGGGATTTTGGATGAGCAGTTCTTC	CSVASGILDEQFF	TRBD2	many	TRBV29-1	TRBJ2-1
TGCAGTGCTAGAAGGGGGACAGGCAATACCGGGGAGCTGTTTTTT	CSARRGTGNTGELFF	TRBD1	many	TRBV20-1	TRBJ2-2
TGTGCCAGCAGCGAAATCGTATGGGGGCGAGCAACTAATGAAAAACTGTTTTTT	CASSEIVWGRATNEKLFF	-	many	TRBV5-5	TRBJ1-4
TGTGCCAGCAGCCACGGGACCAGGGGGCGCCCCTACGAGCAGTACTTC	CASSHGTRGRPYEQYF	TRBD1	few	TRBV4-2	TRBJ2-7
TGTGCCAGCAGCTTAGAATCCACTAGCGGGGGGGCCGGATTGTCGCAGTTCTTC	CASSLESTSGGAGLSQFF	TRBD2	-	TRBV7-8	TRBJ2-1
TGCGCCAGCAGCTTGGGCGGACTGGGAGCAGATACGCAGTATTTT	CASSLGGLGADTQYF	-	many	TRBV5-1	TRBJ2-3
TGTGCCAGCAGCCTAAGGTGGAGCTCCTACGAGCAGTACTTC	CASSLRWSSYEQYF	-	few	TRBV12-3/TRBV12-4	TRBJ2-7
TGCGCCAGCAGCTTGGCCGCAGGGCAAGGGTATGGCTACACCTTC	CASSLAAGQGYGYTF	-	medium-sized	TRBV5-1	TRBJ1-2
TGTGCCAGCAGAGACAGGGGGACCTACGAGCAGTACTTC	CASRDRGTYEQYF	TRBD1	many	TRBV2	TRBJ2-7
TGCAGCTTCCGGGGGGCTGAAAAACTGTTTTTT	CSFRGAEKLFF	-	many	TRBV29-1	TRBJ1-4
TGTGCCAGCAGACAACTCGACAGGGTTTCTAGCGGGAGGGCAGATACGCAGTATTTT	CASRQLDRVSSGRADTQYF	TRBD2	many	TRBV28	TRBJ2-3
TGTGCCAGCAGCCCCGACGGGCGTACTGGAAACACCATATATTTT	CASSPDGRTGNTIYF	-	few	TRBV7-9	TRBJ1-3
TGTGCCAGCAGCTACGGACAGGGAATGGGCTATGAGCAGTTCTTC	CASSYGQGMGYEQFF	TRBD1	many	TRBV7-2	TRBJ2-1
TGTGCCATCAGTTGGACGGGTACGAACACTGAAGCTTTCTTT	CAISWTGTNTEAFF	-	many	TRBV10-3	TRBJ1-1
TGCAGTGCTAGGGACAGGGGGCGAGCTTTCTTT	CSARDRGRAFF	TRBD1	many	TRBV20-1	TRBJ1-1
TGTGCCAGCAGTTACGGGACAGGGATAGGTCAGCCCCAGCATTTT	CASSYGTGIGQPQHF	TRBD1	many	TRBV6-5	TRBJ1-5
TGTGCCAGCAGCTTGCCGAGCTCCTACAATGAGCAGTTCTTC	CASSLPSSYNEQFF	-	many	TRBV5-8	TRBJ2-1
TGTGCCAGCAGCCAGGGACTAGCGGTCTCCTACGAGCAGTACTTC	CASSQGLAVSYEQYF	TRBD2	-	TRBV7-2	TRBJ2-7
TGTGCCATCAGCTCGGGGACATCCACAGATACGCAGTATTTT	CAISSGTSTDTQYF	-	few	TRBV10-3	TRBJ2-3
TGTGCCAGCAGTGAATTAGGGGCTAGCGGGAGGCGCACAGATACGCAGTATTTT	CASSELGASGRRTDTQYF	TRBD2	many	TRBV25-1	TRBJ2-3
TGTGCCAGCAGCCAAGATACCCATTCCTACGAGCAGTACTTC	CASSQDTHSYEQYF	-	many	TRBV4-2	TRBJ2-7
TGCAGCGTTACCGATGGACAGGGGGTTCCCTATGGCTACACCTTC	CSVTDGQGVPYGYTF	TRBD1	many	TRBV29-1	TRBJ1-2
TGTGCCAGCAGCTTTTCCCCCCTTCGGGAGGGCCTAGAGACCCATTACTTC	CASSFSPLREGLETHYF	TRBD2	-	TRBV11-2	TRBJ2-5